This T cell receptor beta chain was observed in a study of identical twins. There are 13 residues in the CDR3. The germline V gene has CDR1 KGHDR and CDR2 SFDVKD. The V and J ends lost 8 bases and 7 bases respectively, with 14 bases between them. Template switching added a universal primer site, and cDNA bore unique molecular identifiers. MiXCR, run by TCRdb on the 5' RACE reads, gives a single entry per CDR3 protein. The profile shows hundreds of thousands of distinct CDR3 sequences, around 5.7% of them singletons. At least ten counts were recorded for this clonotype. The V and J genes are TRBV24-1 and TRBJ2-1; perhaps TRBD2 as D (7 bases). The TCR comes from a man aged 18-30 years in good health. Input material: naive T cells sorted from blood. The CDR3 DNA reads TGTGCCACCAACCTGGGGGGGGCGAATGAGCAGTTCTTC. Its protein is CATNLGGANEQFF.